This T cell receptor beta chain was identified in a study of cytomegalovirus exposure and HLA in healthy donors. Regarding this clone: The antigen is undetermined.

PCR used 60 Vbeta primers and 13 Jbeta primers. Produced via immunoSEQ multiplex PCR; TCRdb's table is partial and in-frame only. The sample records 250,000 to 350,000 clones, about nine tenths being singletons. Healthy bone marrow donors made up the donors. The study sampled nominally healthy donors, though unrecorded immune exposures were likely. The CDR3 is made up of 16 amino acids. Germline CDR1 and CDR2: LGHNA and YNFKEQ. V was clipped by 2 bases and J by 1 base, with 15 bases between them. Findings and caveats of the study: Donors belonging to an Asian-associated ancestry cluster reportedly showed fewer N-insertions in productive TCRs than the roughly 700-donor mean, according to what a later analysis found. There was a cluster of highly shared sequence variants that was likely a sequencing artifact.

V gene TRBV4-2 combines with J gene TRBJ2-7, with D possibly TRBD1 on 6 matching bases. The sample consisted of PBMCs. The sequence came from a man in his forties or fifties in good health and CMV-seropositive. CDR3 sequence: CASSQSNRASSYEQYF. The CDR3 DNA is TGTGCCAGCAGCCAAAGTAACAGGGCGAGTTCCTACGAGCAGTACTTC.